This T cell receptor beta chain stems from a study of CD8+ T cells in alopecia areata. Study-level information: Twice a day, 5 to 10 mg of oral tofacitinib was administered to treated patients.

Treatment described: oral pan-JAK inhibitor, 5-10 mg twice daily. CDR3 size: 13 residues. The junction had 6 bases not matched to a gene; V was cut back by 6 bases and J by 2 bases. The germline CDR1 and CDR2 sequences are SQVTM and ANQGSEA. Study results and caveats: Scalp clonality and expanded CD8+ clones among the top 100 were significantly decreased by tofacitinib. TCR sharing across patients was less clear than in mice, possibly HLA-related. Association of baseline CD8+ expansion with response is uncertain owing to one nonresponder.

With respect to this clone: The antigen is unknown.

Sequencing used cDNA as its template, made by extracting RNA and reverse transcribing it. The protocol was immunoSEQ multiplex PCR, while the TCRdb copy is restricted to in-frame clones and leaves out a portion. The profile shows about 120,000 clones, roughly three fifths of them singletons. This specimen consisted of CD8+ T cells sorted from blood, obtained at week 24, from a patient treated with tofacitinib. The TCR comes from a human donor with alopecia areata. This chain links TRBV29-1 with TRBJ2-7; TRBD1 matches 8 bases. The chain's CDR3 is CSVADRDPYEQYF. The CDR3 DNA reads TGCAGCGTGGCGGACAGGGATCCCTACGAGCAGTACTTC.